The rows below give T cell receptor beta chains drawn from one sample of a study of memory CD4+ T cells and cytomegalovirus serostatus. TCRdb keeps only in-frame clones here, not all; method: immunoSEQ multiplex PCR. The sample has 84,000 or so clones; approximately 80% are singletons. Sequenced: memory CD4+ T cells from blood. Receptor source: an adult in good health and CMV-seronegative. Each CDR3 is given with its conserved first and last residue. A D gene is named only where the DNA matches it firmly. The size of a clone is reported for some rows only, either as once, few or many, or as a class for expanded clones.

CDR3aa	CDR3nt	abundance	v_gene	j_gene	d_gene
CASSTGQRNTEAFF	TGTGCCAGCAGTACGGGACAGAGGAACACTGAAGCTTTCTTT	NA	TRBV27	TRBJ1-1	TRBD1
CASSVAPDRDSAFF	TGTGCCAGCAGCGTCGCCCCCGACAGGGATTCAGCTTTCTTT	NA	TRBV9	TRBJ1-1	TRBD1
CASITQGTLPKVQYNEQFF	TGTGCCAGCATTACCCAGGGGACCTTGCCCAAAGTCCAATACAATGAGCAGTTCTTC	once	TRBV28	TRBJ2-1	NA
CASSLGSRGRGKLFF	TGCGCCAGCAGCTTGGGGTCCAGGGGGCGCGGAAAACTGTTTTTT	NA	TRBV5-1	TRBJ1-4	TRBD1
CAISDRTMNTEAFF	TGTGCCATCAGTGATCGGACCATGAACACTGAAGCTTTCTTT	NA	TRBV10-3	TRBJ1-1	NA
CASSSSYNSPLHF	TGCGCCAGCAGCTCGTCCTATAATTCACCCCTCCACTTT	NA	TRBV5-1	TRBJ1-6	NA
CAIGEGDQPQHF	TGTGCCATCGGGGAGGGAGATCAGCCCCAGCATTTT	NA	TRBV10-3	TRBJ1-5	NA
CASSPRSGANVLTF	TGTGCCAGCAGCCCCCGTTCTGGGGCCAACGTCCTGACTTTC	NA	TRBV9	TRBJ2-6	NA
CASSLSRPREAFF	TGTGCCAGCAGTTTATCTAGACCTAGGGAAGCTTTCTTT	NA	TRBV27	TRBJ1-1	NA
CASSWGQGFNEQYF	TGTGCCAGCAGTTGGGGACAGGGCTTTAACGAGCAGTACTTC	NA	TRBV6-6	TRBJ2-7	TRBD1
CASSTRGKYGYTF	TGTGCCAGCAGCACCAGGGGTAAGTATGGCTACACCTTC	medium-sized	TRBV21-1	TRBJ1-2	NA
CASSPGLAGGNEQFF	TGCGCCAGCAGCCCGGGACTAGCGGGGGGGAATGAGCAGTTCTTC	NA	TRBV5-1	TRBJ2-1	TRBD2
CASSGGLAGWETQYF	TGCGCCAGCAGCGGGGGACTAGCGGGGTGGGAGACCCAGTACTTC	NA	TRBV10-1	TRBJ2-5	TRBD2
CASSSQTGEAFF	TGTGCCAGCAGCTCGCAGACAGGTGAAGCTTTCTTT	NA	TRBV11-1	TRBJ1-1	NA
CASSLAGNTEAFF	TGTGCCAGCAGCTTAGCCGGGAACACTGAAGCTTTCTTT	once	TRBV11-2	TRBJ1-1	NA
CASSPQAYEQYF	TGTGCCAGCTCACCACAGGCCTACGAGCAGTACTTC	NA	TRBV18	TRBJ2-7	NA
CASIWSRGVTDTQYF	TGTGCCAGCATATGGAGCCGGGGGGTTACAGATACGCAGTATTTT	NA	TRBV11-3	TRBJ2-3	TRBD2
CASSDGYGYTF	TGTGCCAGCAGTGATGGCTATGGCTACACCTTC	once	TRBV2	TRBJ1-2	NA
CASRGGTGYEQYF	TGTGCCAGCAGAGGCGGGACAGGCTACGAGCAGTACTTC	NA	TRBV13	TRBJ2-7	TRBD1
CASSKGQANIETQYF	TGTGCCAGCAGCAAGGGACAGGCGAACATAGAGACCCAGTACTTC	NA	TRBV21-1	TRBJ2-5	NA